This TCR beta chain stems from a study of shared clonotypes between healthy human individuals. Splitting of each subset's genomic DNA was done evenly across several immunoSEQ plates. Repertoires were generated with immunoSEQ multiplex PCR, while TCRdb's copy carries only in-frame clones and drops some. The data show 1,500,000 or so clones, with 96% seen just once and roughly 1.2% held by the top ten. V was trimmed by 0 bases and J by 7 bases, leaving 13 bases between them. Germline V gene sequence: CDR1 SGDLS, CDR2 YYNGEE. This CDR3 is built from 15 residues. J is TRBJ2-2 and V is TRBV9; D is perhaps TRBD2 (5 bases). Sequencing used naive CD4+ T cells sorted from blood. Specified subset: CD45RA+ positively selected. This sequence originates from a man in his thirties or forties in good health. CDR3 amino acids: CASSVEAREHGELFF. DNA of the CDR3: TGTGCCAGCAGCGTAGAGGCCCGGGAACACGGGGAGCTGTTTTTT.